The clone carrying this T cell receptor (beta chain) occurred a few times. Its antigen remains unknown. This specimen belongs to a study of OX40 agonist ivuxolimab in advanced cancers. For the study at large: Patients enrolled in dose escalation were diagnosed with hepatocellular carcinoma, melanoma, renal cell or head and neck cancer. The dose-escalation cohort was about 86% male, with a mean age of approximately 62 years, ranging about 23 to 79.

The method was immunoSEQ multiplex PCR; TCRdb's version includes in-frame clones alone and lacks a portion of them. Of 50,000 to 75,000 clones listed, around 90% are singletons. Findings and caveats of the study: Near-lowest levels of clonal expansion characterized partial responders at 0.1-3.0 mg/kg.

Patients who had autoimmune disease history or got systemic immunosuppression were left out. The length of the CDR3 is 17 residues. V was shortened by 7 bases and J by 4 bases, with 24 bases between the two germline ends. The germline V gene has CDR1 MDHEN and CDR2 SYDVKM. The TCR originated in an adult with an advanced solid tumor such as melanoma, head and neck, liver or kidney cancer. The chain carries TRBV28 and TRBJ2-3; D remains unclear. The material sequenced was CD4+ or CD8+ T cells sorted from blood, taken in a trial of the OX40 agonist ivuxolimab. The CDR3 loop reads CASTSPLGLADADTQYF. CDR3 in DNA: TGTGCCAGCACCTCACCCCTTGGATTAGCTGACGCAGATACGCAGTATTTT.